One and the same sample provided the 13 T cell receptor beta chains below, sequenced in a study of T cells in Graves' hyperthyroidism and ophthalmopathy. From RNA transcripts, TCR beta CDR3 regions were amplified. The primer set for the first-round RT-PCR of the TCR CDR3 was HTBI. A single record per CDR3 protein comes from TCRdb applying MiXCR to the multiplex PCR reads. The data hold hundreds of thousands of distinct CDR3 sequences, with approximately 20% observed a single time. The sequenced material came from blood. These receptors were collected from a man aged 40-49 years with Graves' ophthalmopathy.

The rearrangement links TRBV11-2 to TRBJ2-3; possibly TRBD1 for D (5 bases). The CDR3 is made up of 16 amino acids. CDR1 and CDR2 from the germline V gene are SGHAT and FQNNGV. The V gene lost 5 bases and the J gene lost 0 bases, with 15 bases spanning the gap. The CDR3 loop is CASSQSGQLSTDTQYF. CDR3 nucleotides: TGTGCCAGCAGCCAAAGTGGACAACTTAGCACAGATACGCAGTATTTT.

This clonotype was seen at least ten times. The CDR3 bases are TGTGCCAGCAGTTACTCGATGGCTACCTATGGCTACACCTTC. Amino acids: CASSYSMATYGYTF. The V call is TRBV6-2 or TRBV6-3, the J call TRBJ1-2; D ambiguous. Germline V CDR1 and CDR2: MNHEY, SVGEGT. Between the trimmed V and J ends, which lost 0 bases and 4 bases, there was a span of 9 bases. There are 14 residues in the CDR3.

To note about this clonotype: A much larger clone differs by one base, so this may be a read error. The chain has TRBV18 and TRBJ1-1; D may be TRBD1 (5 bases). CDR3 size: 13 residues. Germline lookup yields CDR1 KGHSH and CDR2 LQKENI. The CDR3 DNA sequence: TGTGCCAGCACACCCCCTTCTCGGGACGAAGCTTTCTTT. Protein sequence: CASTPPSRDEAFF.

The V and J genes are TRBV5-1 and TRBJ2-1, with D unclear. The CDR3 has 14 residues. V was trimmed by 2 bases and J by 5 bases, leaving 11 bases between them. Germline CDR1 and CDR2: SGHRS and YFSETQ. CDR3 coding DNA: TGCGCCAGCAGCTTAATGTACGGGCACAATGAGCAGTTCTTC. Its protein is CASSLMYGHNEQFF.

This clonotype has at least ten counts. This rearrangement joins TRBV10-3 to TRBJ2-5; TRBD1 matches at 9 bases. CDR3 length: 15 amino acids. CDR1 and CDR2 from the germline V gene are ENHRY and SYGVKD. The junction had 7 bases not matched to a gene; V was cut back by 3 bases and J by 5 bases. CDR3 amino acids: CAISEYRGLWETQYF. CDR3 bases: TGTGCCATCAGTGAATACAGGGGGCTGTGGGAGACCCAGTACTTC.

The table lists this clonotype with a few counts. The rearrangement joins TRBV3-1 to TRBJ2-3; 10 bases are shared with TRBD1. The CDR3 is 14 amino acids. V was pared by 1 base and J by 8 bases, with 3 bases of the junction left unmatched. Germline V CDR1 and CDR2: LGHDT, YNNKEL (reference sequence). The CDR3 sequence is CASSQVGQGRTQYF. DNA of the CDR3: TGTGCCAGCAGCCAAGTGGGACAGGGGCGTACGCAGTATTTT.

A few counts support this clonotype. The chain recombines TRBV12-5 with TRBJ1-1; TRBD1 aligns across 7 bases. CDR1 and CDR2 (germline): LGHNT, FRNRAP. V gave up 4 bases and J gave up 6 bases; unmatched junction bases: 5. The length of the CDR3 is 13 residues. CDR3 sequence (DNA): TGTGCTAGTGGTTCTACAGGGGAGGCTGAAGCTTTCTTT. This gives the protein CASGSTGEAEAFF.

The V and J genes are TRBV3-1 and TRBJ2-1; TRBD2 agrees at 9 bases. V shed 1 base, J shed 10 bases, and the junction held 11 bases outside the gene matches. The CDR3 is 16 residues long. Germline V lookup: CDR1 LGHDT, CDR2 YNNKEL (reference sequence). The CDR3 nucleotides read TGTGCCAGCAGCCAAGGCTACCCGGGACTAGCTGGCGAGCAGTTCTTC. This gives the protein CASSQGYPGLAGEQFF.

The sample holds many counts of this clonotype. The J gene is TRBJ2-7, the V gene TRBV28; 12 bases fit TRBD1. Germline V gene lookup returns CDR1 MDHEN and CDR2 SYDVKM. V lost 11 bases to trimming and J lost 6 bases; unmatched junction nucleotides: 5. This CDR3 is built from 12 residues. The CDR3 loop is CASGTGGFEQYF. In DNA, the CDR3 is TGTGCCTCCGGGACAGGGGGCTTCGAGCAGTACTTC. Based on the CDR3 plus reference TRBV28 and TRBJ2-7, the full variable domain is DVKVTQSSRYLVKRTGEKVFLECVQDMDHENMFWYRQDPGLGLRLIYFSYDVKMKEKGDIPEGYSVSREKKERFSLILESASTNQTSMYLCASGTGGFEQYFGPGTRLTVT.

The chain employs TRBV2 and TRBJ2-5; D is undetermined. CDR1 SNHLY and CDR2 FYNNEI come from the germline V gene. Deletions cut 0 bases from V and 9 bases from J, with 14 bases between. The CDR3 has 14 amino acids. The CDR3 region has the DNA TGTGCCAGCAGTGAAGCGGGCCCCATTGGGTCCCAGTACTTC. Protein: CASSEAGPIGSQYF.

CDR3 DNA: TGCAGTGCTAGATTGCAGCGCCCTTGGCCCCGGACTGGGGGGCCGAATGAGCAGTTCTTC. Its protein is CSARLQRPWPRTGGPNEQFF. The chain recombines TRBV20-1 with TRBJ2-1; the D call may be TRBD1 or TRBD2 (6 bases each). The V gene lost 2 bases and the J gene lost 7 bases, with 33 bases spanning the gap. The CDR3 is 20 residues long. In germline, CDR1 is DFQATT, CDR2 SNEGSKA (reference sequence).

This chain joins TRBV7-9 and TRBJ2-3; 7 bases align to TRBD2. Germline values: CDR1 SEHNR, CDR2 FQNEAQ (reference sequence). CDR3 length: 18 amino acids. V lost 5 bases, J lost 4 bases, and 18 bases stayed unmatched. The CDR3 is CASSPTVPGGSLADTQYF. CDR3 nucleotide sequence: TGTGCCAGCAGCCCAACCGTGCCTGGCGGGAGTTTGGCAGATACGCAGTATTTT.

This chain uses TRBV6-1 with TRBJ2-7; D remains ambiguous. The CDR3 runs 16 residues. V gave up 8 bases and J gave up 2 bases, with 22 bases separating them. Germline CDR1 and CDR2: MNHNS and SASEGT. The DNA for the CDR3 is TGTGCCAGCCCAGCAGCCCCACAACTCCTCCCCTACGAGCAGTACTTC. This codes for CASPAAPQLLPYEQYF.